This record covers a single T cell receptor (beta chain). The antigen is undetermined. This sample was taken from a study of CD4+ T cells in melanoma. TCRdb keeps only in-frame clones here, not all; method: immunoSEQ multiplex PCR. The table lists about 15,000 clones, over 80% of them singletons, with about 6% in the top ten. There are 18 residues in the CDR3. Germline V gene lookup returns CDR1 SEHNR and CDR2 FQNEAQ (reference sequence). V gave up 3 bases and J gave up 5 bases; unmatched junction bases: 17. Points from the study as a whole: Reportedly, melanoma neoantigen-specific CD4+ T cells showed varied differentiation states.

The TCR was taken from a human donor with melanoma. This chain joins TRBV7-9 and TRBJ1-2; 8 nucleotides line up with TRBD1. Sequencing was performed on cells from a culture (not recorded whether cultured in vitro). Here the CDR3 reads CASSFTPGQEALGYGYTF. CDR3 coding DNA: TGTGCCAGCAGCTTCACCCCGGGACAGGAGGCTCTTGGGTATGGCTACACCTTC.